This T cell receptor (beta chain) stems from a study of cytomegalovirus exposure and HLA in healthy donors. PCR was performed using 60 Vbeta and 13 Jbeta primers. Original data processing: A later analysis counted about 80 million unique TCR beta chains, some 10 million shared. Assay used: immunoSEQ multiplex PCR; TCRdb lists only in-frame clones, some missing. V, J and clone size were drawn from that table, and D and trimming were deduced from the DNA. The data contain about 180,000 clones, 70% to 80% of them singletons. This clone was detected only once. Trimming cost V 6 bases and J 10 bases, with 24 bases left between them. From germline, CDR1 is SQVTM and CDR2 ANQGSEA. This CDR3 has 14 residues.

The sequenced material came from PBMCs. The chain joins TRBV29-1 to TRBJ2-5; TRBD1 is a possible D gene (6 bases). The TCR comes from a woman aged 55 to 70 in good health and CMV-seropositive. DNA for the CDR3: TGCAGCGTGGACACCTCGGGCAGGGGAGATTTCCAGTACTTC. Encoded protein: CSVDTSGRGDFQYF. Supplemented by reference TRBV29-1 and TRBJ2-5, the full variable domain reads SAVISQKPSRDICQRGTSLTIQCQVDSQVTMMFWYRQQPGQSLTLIATANQGSEATYESGFVIDKFPISRPNLTFSTLTVSNMSPEDSSIYLCSVDTSGRGDFQYFGPGTRLLVL.